The 29 T cell receptor beta chains below all came from one sample that was sequenced in a study of hypomethylating agent response in myelodysplastic syndrome. TCRdb's table, derived via immunoSEQ multiplex PCR, lists solely in-frame clones and lacks some. The sample consists of 7,000 or so clones, about 88% of them appearing once. Sequences were derived from bone marrow, sampled before or after starting hypomethylating agent treatment for myelodysplastic syndrome (not recorded which). The receptors shown here come from a human donor with myelodysplastic syndrome.

The chain carries TRBV29-1 and TRBJ2-1; a possible D gene is TRBD2 (7 bases). V lost 4 bases, J lost 4 bases, and 11 bases lay in between. This CDR3 spans 13 amino acids. The V gene's germline CDR1 is SQVTM and CDR2 ANQGSEA. In DNA, the CDR3 is TGCAGCGTTGTAAGGGGGGGGTACAATGAGCAGTTCTTC. As protein: CSVVRGGYNEQFF.

This clone was picked up one time. The rearrangement links TRBV11-2 to TRBJ2-7; D gene uncertain. Between the trimmed V and J ends, which lost 0 bases and 3 bases, there was a span of 9 bases. Germline CDR1 and CDR2: SGHAT and FQNNGV. There are 14 residues in the CDR3. In nucleotides, the CDR3 is TGTGCCAGCAGCTTAGATCCTAGTAGCTACGAGCAGTACGTC. Protein sequence: CASSLDPSSYEQYV.

The chain links TRBV5-1 to TRBJ2-3, with 8 bases fitting TRBD1. The CDR3 consists of 13 residues. Germline V CDR1 and CDR2: SGHRS, YFSETQ. The V segment lost 3 bases and the J segment 6 bases; nucleotides outside the gene matches: 3. DNA of the CDR3: TGCGCCAGCAGCTCCGGGACAGGTGATACGCAGTATTTT. It is translated as CASSSGTGDTQYF.

In DNA, the CDR3 is TGCGCCAGCGGACAGGCCGGGAGCACTGAAGCTTTCTTT. Protein: CASGQAGSTEAFF. V gene TRBV10-1 combines with J gene TRBJ1-1, with 7 bases lining up with TRBD1. CDR3 length: 13 amino acids. Losses at the gene ends were 8 bases for V and 4 bases for J; bases not matched to a gene: 7. Germline-derived CDR1 and CDR2 are WNHNN and SYGVQD (reference sequence).

The chain links TRBV14 to TRBJ2-3, with D perhaps TRBD2 (7 bases). Between the trimmed V and J ends, which lost 4 bases and 3 bases, there was a span of 14 bases. The length of the CDR3 is 15 residues. Germline lookup yields CDR1 SGHDN and CDR2 FVKESK. The CDR3 DNA reads TGTGCCAGCAGCCCCATGGGGGGGCTAACAGATACGCAGTATTTT. Its protein product is CASSPMGGLTDTQYF. Full variable domain (missing parts from reference TRBV14 and TRBJ2-3): EAGVTQFPSHSVIEKGQTVTLRCDPISGHDNLYWYRRVMGKEIKFLLHFVKESKQDESGMPNNRFLAERTGGTYSTLKVQPAELEDSGVYFCASSPMGGLTDTQYFGPGTRLTVL.

The genes are TRBV6-5 and TRBJ2-6; D ambiguous. Trimming removed 5 bases at V and 0 bases at J, with 8 bases between. CDR3 length equals 15 residues. Germline values: CDR1 MNHEY, CDR2 SVGAGI. In DNA, the CDR3 is TGTGCCAGCAGTCTATCAGGCTCTGGGGCCAACGTCCTGACTTTC. This translates into CASSLSGSGANVLTF.

The chain joins TRBV5-5 to TRBJ1-6; D remains ambiguous. The V end lost 6 bases, the J end lost 0 bases, and 10 bases lay between the germline ends. The germline gives CDR1 SGHKS, CDR2 YYEKEE (reference sequence). The CDR3 covers 15 residues. The CDR3 DNA is TGTGCCAGCACCCGATTTAGCTCCTATAATTCACCCCTCCACTTT. Encoded protein: CASTRFSSYNSPLHF.

The chain recombines TRBV9 with TRBJ2-1; TRBD2 might be the D (6 bases). The CDR3 consists of 15 residues. Germline values: CDR1 SGDLS, CDR2 YYNGEE. With 0 bases removed from V and 4 bases from J, the gap between germline ends came to 11 bases. The CDR3 DNA sequence: TGTGCCAGCAGCGTAGCTTGGAGGGGTTACAATGAGCAGTTCTTC. It yields the protein CASSVAWRGYNEQFF.

The V and J genes are TRBV7-2 and TRBJ1-2, with D tentatively TRBD1 (5 bases). The CDR3 has 12 residues. The germline CDR1 and CDR2 sequences are SGHTA and FQGNSA. V was clipped by 2 bases and J by 7 bases, with 8 bases between them. As DNA, the CDR3 is TGTGCCAGCAGCTTAACCGGGGCTGGCTACACCTTC. Protein: CASSLTGAGYTF.

This chain connects TRBV2 to TRBJ1-6; 7 nucleotides agree with TRBD1. In germline, CDR1 is SNHLY, CDR2 FYNNEI. V was clipped by 3 bases and J by 7 bases; unmatched bases: 9. The CDR3 length is 16 residues. The CDR3: CASSENGGQLNSPLHF. The CDR3 nucleotides are TGTGCCAGCAGTGAGAACGGGGGACAGTTGAATTCACCCCTCCACTTT.

This clone was counted a single time. V is TRBV5-6 and J is TRBJ1-5, with D perhaps TRBD1 (6 bases). The CDR3 has 15 residues. Per germline, CDR1 SGHDT and CDR2 YYEEEE. V gave up 0 bases and J gave up 6 bases, with 13 bases separating them. In DNA, the CDR3 is TGTGCCAGCAGCTTGGTAGGGGGTGGAGGTCAGCCCCAGCATTTT. Residues: CASSLVGGGGQPQHF. Full variable domain (remainder filled in from reference TRBV5-6 and TRBJ1-5): DAGVTQSPTHLIKTRGQQVTLRCSPKSGHDTVSWYQQALGQGPQFIFQYYEEEERQRGNFPDRFSGHQFPNYSSELNVNALLLGDSALYLCASSLVGGGGQPQHFGDGTRLSIL.

This chain joins TRBV6-1 and TRBJ2-7; TRBD2 agrees at 9 bases. The V gene's germline CDR1 is MNHNS and CDR2 SASEGT. V lost 10 bases and J lost 5; bases outside the gene matches: 12. The CDR3 loop spans 14 amino acids. The CDR3 bases are TGTGCCACCACCATTAGCGGGGGTTCCCACGAGCAGTACGTC. Translating it yields CATTISGGSHEQYV.

This chain connects TRBV5-5 to TRBJ2-1; 7 nucleotides match TRBD1. The V gene's germline CDR1 is SGHKS and CDR2 YYEKEE (reference sequence). With V trimmed by 2 bases and J by 10 bases, 3 bases remained unmatched. The CDR3 runs 12 residues. The DNA for the CDR3 is TGTGCCAGCAGCTTTACAGGGGAAGAGCAGTTCTTC. Translation gives CASSFTGEEQFF.

The chain has TRBV27 and TRBJ2-1; D is undetermined. V was trimmed by 10 bases and J by 9 bases, leaving 16 bases between them. The CDR3 spans 12 residues. Germline V gene data show CDR1 as MNHEY and CDR2 as SMNVEV (reference sequence). The CDR3 spells CATLSPSGEQFF. The CDR3 region has the DNA TGTGCCACCCTGAGCCCCTCGGGTGAGCAGTTCTTC.

The chain has TRBV18 and TRBJ2-2; 10 positions match TRBD1. The CDR3 is 17 amino acids. J gave up 4 bases and V 0 bases, and 5 bases lay outside the gene matches. Germline V gives CDR1 KGHSH, CDR2 LQKENI. CDR3 sequence: CASSPPTGGEVTGELFF. The CDR3 DNA follows: TGTGCCAGCTCACCACCGACAGGGGGCGAGGTCACCGGGGAGCTGTTTTTT.

V gene TRBV4-1 combines with J gene TRBJ1-4, with D possibly matching TRBD1 (5 bases). The CDR3 totals 16 residues. Trimming cost V 4 bases and J 0 bases, with 12 bases left between them. The germline CDR1 and CDR2 sequences are MGHRA and YSYEKL. The CDR3 nucleotides are TGCGCCAGCAGCCGAGTCCCGGGGGCAACTAATGAAAAACTGTTTTTT. This translates into CASSRVPGATNEKLFF.

This clone was recorded a few times. This chain joins TRBV6-5 and TRBJ1-1; 9 bases match TRBD1. The germline V gene encodes CDR1 MNHEY and CDR2 SVGAGI. The junction had 2 bases not matched to a gene; V was cut back by 5 bases and J by 7 bases. This CDR3 is 12 amino acids long. The CDR3 DNA follows: TGTGCCAGCAGTAAGGGACAGGGTGAAGCTTTCTTT. Protein: CASSKGQGEAFF.

V usage is TRBV19 and J usage is TRBJ2-2; maybe TRBD1 (5 bases). The CDR3 extends over 18 amino acids. The germline V gene has CDR1 LNHDA and CDR2 SQIVND (reference sequence). V was clipped by 3 bases and J by 6 bases, with 23 bases between them. CDR3 coding DNA: TGTGCCAGTAGTATTCTGCCCACAGGCAATGTTAACTCCGGGGAGCTGTTTTTT. Amino acid sequence: CASSILPTGNVNSGELFF. The full variable domain, completed using reference TRBV19 and TRBJ2-2, is DGGITQSPKYLFRKEGQNVTLSCEQNLNHDAMYWYRQDPGQGLRLIYYSQIVNDFQKGDIAEGYSVSREKKESFPLTVTSAQKNPTAFYLCASSILPTGNVNSGELFFGEGSRLTVL.

This chain joins TRBV12-5 and TRBJ1-5; TRBD1 might be the D (6 bases). CDR1 is LGHNT and CDR2 is FRNRAP in the germline V gene. The CDR3 loop spans 16 amino acids. The V gene lost 6 bases and the J gene lost 2 bases, with 17 bases spanning the gap. CDR3 DNA sequence: TGTGCTAGTGGCCCCACTACAGGGTCGGGCAATCAGCCCCAGCATTTT. Protein: CASGPTTGSGNQPQHF.

The rearrangement uses TRBV4-1 and TRBJ2-2; 10 bases are shared with TRBD2. Trimming cost V 4 bases and J 4 bases; bases outside gene matches: 12. CDR3 size: 18 residues. From germline, CDR1 is MGHRA and CDR2 YSYEKL. This CDR3 is CASSREPLAGGFTGELFF. In nucleotides, the CDR3 is TGCGCCAGCAGCCGCGAGCCCTTAGCGGGGGGTTTCACCGGGGAGCTGTTTTTT.

The chain uses TRBV4-3 and TRBJ2-1, with no clear D. CDR3 length equals 14 residues. The V end was cut by 1 base, the J end by 4 bases, with 8 bases between. CDR1 LGHNA and CDR2 YSLEER come from the germline V gene. The CDR3 DNA reads as TGCGCCAGCAGCCAAGCGGGTTTATACAATGAGCAGTTCTTC. This gives the protein CASSQAGLYNEQFF.

V usage is TRBV27 and J usage is TRBJ2-3, with TRBD2 identical over 14 bases. The CDR3 has 17 amino acids. The germline V gene encodes CDR1 MNHEY and CDR2 SMNVEV (reference sequence). V trimming: 1 base; J trimming: 4 bases; junction bases outside the gene matches: 4. The CDR3 coding sequence is TGTGCCAGCAGTTTATGGACTAGCGGGGGGCTCCCAGATACGCAGTATTTT. Protein product: CASSLWTSGGLPDTQYF.

The J gene is TRBJ2-3, the V gene TRBV5-6, with 11 positions matching TRBD2. Germline V gene data show CDR1 as SGHDT and CDR2 as YYEEEE. The CDR3 has 19 amino acids. The V gene end was trimmed by 6 bases and the J gene end by 3 bases; junction bases not matched to a gene: 18. Here the CDR3 reads CASNNPTSGGLGRTDTQYF. CDR3 coding DNA: TGTGCCAGCAACAACCCAACTAGCGGGGGCTTAGGACGAACAGATACGCAGTATTTT.

The genes are TRBV9 and TRBJ1-4; D possibly corresponds to TRBD1 (5 bases). CDR1 is SGDLS and CDR2 is YYNGEE in the germline V gene. The CDR3 spans 15 residues. V was clipped by 3 bases and J by 8 bases, with 17 bases between them. The CDR3 sequence: CASSGGSDGGEKLFF. The CDR3 DNA follows: TGTGCCAGCAGCGGGGGGAGCGACGGCGGCGAAAAACTGTTTTTT.

This clone was seen just once. The chain is built from TRBV19 and TRBJ1-4; D perhaps matches TRBD1 (6 bases). Germline CDR1 and CDR2: LNHDA and SQIVND (reference sequence). V lost 8 bases, J lost 2 bases, and 18 bases lay in between. This CDR3 region has 16 residues. The CDR3 spells CASASTGARTNEKLFF. For the CDR3, the DNA is TGTGCCAGTGCCTCAACGGGGGCGCGGACTAATGAAAAACTGTTTTTT. Full variable domain (missing parts from reference TRBV19 and TRBJ1-4): DGGITQSPKYLFRKEGQNVTLSCEQNLNHDAMYWYRQDPGQGLRLIYYSQIVNDFQKGDIAEGYSVSREKKESFPLTVTSAQKNPTAFYLCASASTGARTNEKLFFGSGTQLSVL.

This chain connects TRBV6-5 to TRBJ2-1; the D is unclear. V lost 0 bases, J lost 5 bases, and 8 bases lay in between. From germline, CDR1 is MNHEY and CDR2 SVGAGI. The CDR3 is made up of 14 amino acids. The CDR3 spells CASSYSVQDNEQFF. The CDR3 region has the DNA TGTGCCAGCAGTTACTCGGTTCAGGACAATGAGCAGTTCTTC.

The rearrangement links TRBV4-3 to TRBJ2-1, with D hard to call. Germline V gene data show CDR1 as LGHNA and CDR2 as YSLEER. The length of the CDR3 is 15 residues. V was clipped by 4 bases and J by 4 bases, with 14 bases between them. In DNA, the CDR3 is TGCGCCAGCAGCCCATCCCCCACAGTTTACAATGAGCAGTTCTTC. Protein sequence: CASSPSPTVYNEQFF.

The CDR3 sequence: CASSKRGKVLGETQYF. In DNA form, the CDR3 reads TGTGCCAGCAGTAAACGGGGTAAAGTTTTAGGGGAGACCCAGTACTTC. V is TRBV11-3 and J is TRBJ2-5; tentatively, D is TRBD2 (5 bases). Germline V gene lookup returns CDR1 SGHNT and CDR2 YENEEA. Between the trimmed V and J ends, which lost 6 bases and 5 bases, there was a span of 22 bases. CDR3 length equals 16 residues.

V and J are TRBV6-1 and TRBJ1-2; a possible D gene is TRBD1 (5 bases). Germline lookup yields CDR1 MNHNS and CDR2 SASEGT. The V and J ends lost 3 bases and 4 bases respectively, with 9 bases between them. The length of the CDR3 is 13 residues. CDR3 amino acids: CASSDSGFYGYTF. The CDR3 nucleotides are TGTGCCAGCAGTGATTCAGGGTTCTATGGCTACACCTTC.